Following are 5 T cell receptor beta chains from one sample sequenced in a study of control samples from healthy donors and cancer patients. Using immunoSEQ multiplex PCR, the repertoire was profiled, and TCRdb retains in-frame clones only, with some absent. Among about 180,000 clones listed, roughly nine tenths were seen once. The sequenced material came from blood. The receptors come from a young man in good health.

This clone was seen once. The chain combines TRBV6-5 with TRBJ1-2; D is perhaps TRBD1 (6 bases). The CDR3 has 15 amino acids. Germline V gene lookup returns CDR1 MNHEY and CDR2 SVGAGI. Deletions cut 4 bases from V and 5 bases from J, with 17 bases between. In nucleotides, the CDR3 is TGTGCCAGCAGTTCCCCATGGGGGGGGGCTTATGGCTACACCTTC. This sequence encodes CASSSPWGGAYGYTF.

This chain links TRBV24-1 with TRBJ1-2; 8 nucleotides agree with TRBD1. CDR1 is KGHDR, CDR2 SFDVKD, per germline. The V and J ends lost 4 bases and 3 bases, in that order; junction bases with no gene match: 6. This CDR3 has 15 amino acids. DNA of the CDR3: TGTGCCACCAGTGAGGCGACAGGGGTCCACTATGGCTACACCTTC. Residues: CATSEATGVHYGYTF.

V is TRBV19 and J is TRBJ2-2; D unclear. V lost 3 bases, J lost 5 bases, and 16 bases lay in between. The germline V gene encodes CDR1 LNHDA and CDR2 SQIVND (reference sequence). The CDR3 sequence is 16 residues long. This chain's CDR3 is CASSMSALPGTGELFF. The DNA for the CDR3 is TGTGCCAGTAGTATGAGTGCTCTACCTGGGACCGGGGAGCTGTTTTTT.

This clone was recorded once. The chain employs TRBV7-7 and TRBJ2-1, with TRBD2 matching over 11 bases. The CDR3 length is 15 residues. J was trimmed by 6 bases and V by 5 bases; bases with no gene match: 6. CDR1 and CDR2 (germline): SSHAT, FNYEAQ (reference sequence). The CDR3 reads CASSQLAGAGNEQFF. The CDR3 DNA reads TGTGCCAGCAGCCAACTAGCGGGAGCTGGCAATGAGCAGTTCTTC.

The chain's CDR3 is CASSPRDTQYF. CDR3 DNA: TGTGCCAGCAGTCCCAGAGATACGCAGTATTTT. The rearrangement joins TRBV12-3 or TRBV12-4 to TRBJ2-3; no firm D call. V was pared by 5 bases and J by 5 bases, with 5 bases between. This CDR3 contains 11 residues.